This TCR beta chain was retrieved from a study of T cell repertoires in cytomegalovirus infection. About the research overall: Indications of both CMV infection and matching HLA type were provided by public TCR beta signatures.

Study results and limitations: What dominated the ex vivo response were HLA-C-restricted CMV-specific TCR beta clonotypes. Carriers of CMV and the relevant HLA type were discriminated by public TCR beta frequency.

Trimming removed 1 base at V and 7 bases at J, with 10 bases between. Germline CDR1 reads GTSNPN; CDR2 reads SVGIG (reference sequence). The CDR3 loop spans 12 amino acids. This clonotype was seen only a few times. Its antigen is still unknown. TCRdb reprocessed the reads via MiXCR and lists one record per CDR3 protein. The profile covers roughly 68,000 distinct CDR3 sequences, with about 23% appearing a single time and 60% to 85% taken by the ten largest. The gene calls are TRBV30 and TRBJ2-5; D is perhaps TRBD2 (6 bases). Sequencing input: PBMCs, sequenced either directly or after in vitro stimulation (not recorded which). The origin of this receptor is a human donor in good health (CMV status not recorded). Some clones in this sample may be carry-over from other donors' samples. The CDR3 coding sequence is TGTGCCTGGAGTGCGGGACTCGGGACCCAGTACTTC. This encodes CAWSAGLGTQYF.